This T cell receptor beta chain was sequenced for a study of Ad26.COV2.S vaccination and SARS-CoV-2 variants. Treatment given: some 19 received Ad26.COV2.S at low or high dose, single or two shots; 5 received placebo; per-sample allocation not given. Day 63 after the first vaccine or placebo injection was the time point for sampling. This clone was detected only once. The repertoire was sequenced with immunoSEQ multiplex PCR; TCRdb's copy has only in-frame clones and lacks some. The sample records 300,000 to 350,000 clones, roughly 89% being singletons. This CDR3 is 15 amino acids long. The V end lost 5 bases, the J end lost 1 base, and 15 bases lay between the germline ends. Germline lookup yields CDR1 SGDLS and CDR2 YYNGEE.

The sample was peripheral blood, taken in a trial of Ad26.COV2.S vaccine versus placebo. This TCR came from a person aged 18-65 years who received the Ad26.COV2.S COVID-19 vaccine or a placebo. The rearrangement uses TRBV9 and TRBJ1-1, with D maybe TRBD1 (5 bases). The CDR3 nucleotides are TGTGCCAGCAGACCAGGGATGATTACGAACACTGAAGCTTTCTTT. As protein: CASRPGMITNTEAFF.